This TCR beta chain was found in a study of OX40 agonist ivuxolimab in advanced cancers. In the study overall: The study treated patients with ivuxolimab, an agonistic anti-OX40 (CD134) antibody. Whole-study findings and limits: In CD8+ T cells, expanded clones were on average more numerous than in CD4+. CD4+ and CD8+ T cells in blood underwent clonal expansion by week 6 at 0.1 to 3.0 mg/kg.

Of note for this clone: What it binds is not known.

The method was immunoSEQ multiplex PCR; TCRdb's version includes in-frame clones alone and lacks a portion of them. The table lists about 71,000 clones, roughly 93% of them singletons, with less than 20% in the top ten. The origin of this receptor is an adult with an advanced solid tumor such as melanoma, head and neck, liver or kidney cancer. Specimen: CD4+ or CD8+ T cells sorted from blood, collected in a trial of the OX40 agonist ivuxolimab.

The CDR3 coding sequence is TGTGCCAGCAGCTTAGCAGGACAGGGAGGCTATGGCTACACCTTC. Protein product: CASSLAGQGGYGYTF. The chain links TRBV7-9 to TRBJ1-2, with 8 nucleotides matching TRBD1. The CDR3 spans 15 residues. Unmatched junction bases numbered 4, after V lost 0 bases and J lost 4 bases. In germline, CDR1 is SEHNR, CDR2 FQNEAQ (reference sequence).